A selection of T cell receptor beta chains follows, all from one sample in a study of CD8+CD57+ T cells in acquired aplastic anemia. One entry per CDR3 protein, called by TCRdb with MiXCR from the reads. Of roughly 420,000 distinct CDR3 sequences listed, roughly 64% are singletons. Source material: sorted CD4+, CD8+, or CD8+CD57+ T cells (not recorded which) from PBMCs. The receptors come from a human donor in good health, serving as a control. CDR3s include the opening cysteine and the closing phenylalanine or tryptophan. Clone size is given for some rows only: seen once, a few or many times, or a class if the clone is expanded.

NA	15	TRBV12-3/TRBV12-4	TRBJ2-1	CASSPSDREYNEQFF
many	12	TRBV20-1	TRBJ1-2	CSARGQVDGYTF
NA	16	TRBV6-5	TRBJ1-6	CASSSWTGGMNSPLHF
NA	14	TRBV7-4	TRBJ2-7	CASSESARSYEQYF
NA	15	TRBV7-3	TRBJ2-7	CASSLAGVGGYEQYF
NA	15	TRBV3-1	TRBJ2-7	CASSHGGGITYEQYF
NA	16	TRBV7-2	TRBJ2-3	CASSVEGTGGADTQYF
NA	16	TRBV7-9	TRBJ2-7	CASSRTTSGPPHEQYF
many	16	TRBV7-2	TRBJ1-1	CASSSGGGRRYTEAFF
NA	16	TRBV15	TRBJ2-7	CATSRDRPALSYEQYF
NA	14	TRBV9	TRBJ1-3	CASSGQGEGNTIYF
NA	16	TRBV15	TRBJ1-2	CATSRPGQRPVYGYTF
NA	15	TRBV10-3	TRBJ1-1	CAISANQGANTEAFF
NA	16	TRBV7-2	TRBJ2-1	CASSLAGGGAIREQFF
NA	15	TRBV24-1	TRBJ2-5	CATSERSGMLETQYF
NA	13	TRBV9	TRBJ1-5	CASSVGGVEDTHF
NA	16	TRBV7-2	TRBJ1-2	CASSLDSTNEKLGYTF
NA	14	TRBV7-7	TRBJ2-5	CASSPGGFKETQYF
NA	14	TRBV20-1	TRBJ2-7	CSARTSGISYEQYF
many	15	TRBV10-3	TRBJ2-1	CAISDKQGQYNEQFF
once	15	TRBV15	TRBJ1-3	CASSRGVTVGNNVYF
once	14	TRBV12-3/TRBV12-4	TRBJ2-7	CAARLSGVTYEQYF
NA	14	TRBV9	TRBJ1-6	CASSAGQSPSPLHF
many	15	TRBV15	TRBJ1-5	CATSRDQKDNQPQHF
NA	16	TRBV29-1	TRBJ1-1	CSALGQPKRGYTEAFF
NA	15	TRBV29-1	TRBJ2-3	CSLDGSGGATDTQYF
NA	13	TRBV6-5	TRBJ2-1	CASSLPGSVGQFF
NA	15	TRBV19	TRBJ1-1	CASTILQAMNGNTIF
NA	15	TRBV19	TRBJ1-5	CASNTAGQANQPQHF
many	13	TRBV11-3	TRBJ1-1	CASSWGANTEAFF
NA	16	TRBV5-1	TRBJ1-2	CASSFGWRKQDYGYTF
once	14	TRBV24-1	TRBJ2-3	CATSPRGKADTQYF